Listed here are 16 T cell receptor beta chains from one sample, sequenced in a study of identifying expanded T cells in peripheral blood. Profiling relied on immunoSEQ multiplex PCR, and the TCRdb table lists in-frame clones only, not all of them. This repertoire shows some 95,000 clones, approximately 88% found once; its top ten account for approximately 6%. Sequencing was done on a sample of blood. The origin of the receptors is a person aged 18-70 years in good health.

The chain is built from TRBV10-1 and TRBJ1-1; 8 nucleotides line up with TRBD1. J gave up 5 bases and V 2 bases, and 4 bases lay outside the gene matches. From germline, CDR1 is WNHNN and CDR2 SYGVQD (reference sequence). The CDR3 is 14 amino acids. The CDR3 DNA is TGCGCCAGCAGTGAGAATGGGGACAGGACTGAAGCTTTCTTT. Protein sequence: CASSENGDRTEAFF.

This chain connects TRBV6-5 to TRBJ1-1; TRBD1 is a possible D gene (5 bases). CDR1 is MNHEY and CDR2 is SVGAGI in the germline V gene. Trimming took off 10 bases at V and 4 bases at J, with 16 bases between the two ends. This CDR3 has 13 amino acids. The CDR3, as DNA: TGTGCCACCCTAATCGTCGGGACCACTGAAGCTTTCTTT. Translation: CATLIVGTTEAFF.

This clone was observed a single time. This chain uses TRBV10-2 with TRBJ2-5; possibly TRBD1 for D (5 bases). Germline CDR1 and CDR2: WSHSY and SAAADI. V was shortened by 6 bases and J by 4 bases, with 12 bases between the two germline ends. The CDR3 covers 13 residues. This chain's CDR3 is CASRPGGAETQYF. The CDR3 DNA sequence: TGCGCCAGCAGGCCAGGTGGGGCAGAGACCCAGTACTTC.

The chain has TRBV11-3 and TRBJ2-5; perhaps TRBD2 as D (5 bases). With 4 bases removed from V and 2 bases from J, the gap between germline ends came to 17 bases. The CDR3 runs 16 residues. Germline CDR1 and CDR2: SGHNT and YENEEA. CDR3 nucleotide sequence: TGTGCCAGCAGCTCGGGCCCCTCCTTAGCGCAAGAGACCCAGTACTTC. Residues: CASSSGPSLAQETQYF.

The chain joins TRBV18 to TRBJ1-1; 8 bases are a match to TRBD1. This CDR3 is built from 16 residues. Germline loops: CDR1 KGHSH, CDR2 LQKENI. The trim removed 6 bases at V and 0 bases at J, leaving 9 bases unmatched. CDR3: CASSPNQGAVNTEAFF. In nucleotides, the CDR3 is TGTGCCAGCTCGCCCAATCAGGGGGCGGTGAACACTGAAGCTTTCTTT. The full variable domain, rest sourced from reference TRBV18 and TRBJ1-1, is NAGVMQNPRHLVRRRGQEARLRCSPMKGHSHVYWYRQLPEEGLKFMVYLQKENIIDESGMPKERFSAEFPKEGPSILRIQQVVRGDSAAYFCASSPNQGAVNTEAFFGQGTRLTVV.

The chain carries TRBV19 and TRBJ1-1, with 7 bases matching TRBD1. The CDR3 extends over 14 amino acids. The ends lost 7 bases at V and 0 bases at J; junction bases unmatched: 5. CDR1 and CDR2 (germline): LNHDA, SQIVND (reference sequence). CDR3 loop: CASIRDRLNTEAFF. The CDR3 DNA reads as TGTGCCAGTATCCGGGACAGACTGAACACTGAAGCTTTCTTT.

V and J are TRBV11-2 and TRBJ1-2, with D possibly TRBD1 on 5 matching bases. This CDR3 region has 15 residues. Per the germline V gene, CDR1 is SGHAT and CDR2 is FQNNGV. V was shortened by 4 bases and J by 0 bases, with 12 bases between the two germline ends. CDR3 nucleotide sequence: TGTGCCAGCAGCTCCTCGGGACCGTCTAACTATGGCTACACCTTC. This codes for CASSSSGPSNYGYTF.

This chain joins TRBV6-6 and TRBJ2-1, with 8 bases matching TRBD1. The CDR3 extends over 16 amino acids. The J segment lost 5 bases and the V segment lost 4 bases, leaving 10 bases of the junction unmatched. Germline V gene lookup returns CDR1 MNHNY and CDR2 SVGAGI (reference sequence). CDR3 region: CASSLPPGQENNEQFF. The CDR3, as DNA: TGTGCCAGCAGTTTACCGCCGGGACAGGAGAACAATGAGCAGTTCTTC.

This chain links TRBV2 with TRBJ1-2; D unclear. The germline gives CDR1 SNHLY, CDR2 FYNNEI. V was clipped by 9 bases and J by 5 bases, with 22 bases between them. The CDR3 is 15 amino acids. As DNA, the CDR3 is TGTGCCAGTTCGAAAGGACTTTTAGGAGGGTATGGCTACACCTTC. Amino acid sequence: CASSKGLLGGYGYTF.

In its sample, this clone was seen once. V usage is TRBV27 and J usage is TRBJ2-7; no reliable D call. Trimming removed 2 bases from V and 5 bases from J, with 19 bases in between. Looked up from germline, CDR1 is MNHEY and CDR2 is SMNVEV (reference sequence). This CDR3 region has 16 residues. As DNA, the CDR3 is TGTGCCAGCAGTTTAAGCTCCGGTTCGGCTTTCGACGAGCAGTACTTC. Its protein product is CASSLSSGSAFDEQYF.

The chain uses TRBV7-2 and TRBJ2-3, with no clear D. The CDR3 runs to 13 residues. Trimming left V 4 bases short and J 0 bases short, with 5 bases between. Germline V CDR1 and CDR2: SGHTA, FQGNSA. CDR3 sequence: CASSSASTDTQYF. In DNA, the CDR3 is TGTGCCAGCAGCTCAGCCAGCACAGATACGCAGTATTTT.

The chain's CDR3 is CASSQGGARREQYF. CDR3 in DNA: TGTGCCAGCAGCCAAGGGGGGGCACGGCGGGAGCAGTACTTC. The chain links TRBV14 to TRBJ2-7; either TRBD1 or TRBD2 may fit D (6 bases each). Germline CDR1 SGHDN, CDR2 FVKESK. The CDR3 has 14 amino acids. The V and J ends lost 1 base and 7 bases respectively, with 14 bases between them.

This clone has a handful of counts. The rearrangement joins TRBV5-4 to TRBJ2-7, with 7 bases aligning to TRBD1. The V and J ends lost 4 bases and 2 bases, in that order; junction bases with no gene match: 6. CDR3 length: 14 residues. From germline, CDR1 is SGHNT and CDR2 YYREEE (reference sequence). In DNA form, the CDR3 reads TGTGCCAGCAGCCCACAGGGGACCGCCTACGAGCAGTACTTC. Translated: CASSPQGTAYEQYF.

The genes are TRBV21-1 and TRBJ2-7. TRBV21-1 is a listed pseudogene. The CDR3 totals 18 residues. The CDR3 is CASSKKGPTAGLVDEQYF. The CDR3 DNA sequence: TGTGCCAGCAGCAAAAAAGGACCGACTGCAGGTTTAGTTGACGAGCAGTACTTC.

The V gene is TRBV4-2, the J gene TRBJ2-3; 8 bases match TRBD1. Germline loops: CDR1 LGHNA, CDR2 YNFKEQ. The CDR3 totals 17 residues. V lost 0 bases and J lost 0; bases outside the gene matches: 5. CDR3 DNA: TGTGCCAGCAGCCAAGAAGGACAGGGATCTAGCACAGATACGCAGTATTTT. Translation gives CASSQEGQGSSTDTQYF.

The chain carries TRBV10-3 and TRBJ2-1; D may be TRBD1 (6 bases). Germline lookup yields CDR1 ENHRY and CDR2 SYGVKD. V was trimmed by 3 bases and J by 5 bases, leaving 8 bases between them. The CDR3 spans 13 residues. The CDR3 nucleotides read TGTGCCATCAGTGATAAGGGGGACAATGAGCAGTTCTTC. Translating gives CAISDKGDNEQFF.